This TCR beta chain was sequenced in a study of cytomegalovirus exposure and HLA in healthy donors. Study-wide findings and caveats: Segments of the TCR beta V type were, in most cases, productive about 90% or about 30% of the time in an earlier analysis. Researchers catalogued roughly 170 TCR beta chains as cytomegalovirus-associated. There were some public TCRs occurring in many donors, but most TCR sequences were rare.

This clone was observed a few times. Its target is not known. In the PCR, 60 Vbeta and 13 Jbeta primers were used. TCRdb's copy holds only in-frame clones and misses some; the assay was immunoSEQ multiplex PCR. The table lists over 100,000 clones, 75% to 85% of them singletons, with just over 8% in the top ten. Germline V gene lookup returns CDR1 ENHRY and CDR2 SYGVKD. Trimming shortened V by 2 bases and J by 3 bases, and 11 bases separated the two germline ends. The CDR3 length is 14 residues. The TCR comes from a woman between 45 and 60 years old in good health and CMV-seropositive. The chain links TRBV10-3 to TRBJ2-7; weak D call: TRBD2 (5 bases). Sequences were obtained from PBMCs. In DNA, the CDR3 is TGTGCCATCAGTGAGCTGGAGGAACTCTACGAGCAGTACTTC. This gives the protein CAISELEELYEQYF.